The clone carrying this T cell receptor beta chain was picked up a small number of times. No antigen is known for it. Autoimmune disease history or systemic immunosuppression disqualified patients. Drawing of blood for sampling happened at baseline, at cycle 4 day 1, and at cycle 7 day 1. These data are taken from a study of OX40 agonist ivuxolimab in advanced cancers. Germline V gives CDR1 LGHNA, CDR2 YSLEER. The length of the CDR3 is 13 residues. Losses at the gene ends were 4 bases for V and 7 bases for J; bases not matched to a gene: 3. TCRdb's copy holds only in-frame clones and misses some; the assay was immunoSEQ multiplex PCR. The table shows roughly 80,000 clones, with approximately 86% occurring only once. General study results and limits: Also present in some nonresponders was a low level of normalized T-cell clonal expansion.

The specimen comprised CD4+ or CD8+ T cells sorted from blood, sampled in a trial of the OX40 agonist ivuxolimab. The genes are TRBV4-3 and TRBJ2-2, with 7 bases matching TRBD1. The receptor was derived from an adult with an advanced solid tumor such as melanoma, head and neck, liver or kidney cancer. For the CDR3, the DNA is TGCGCCAGCAGCCTAGGGGGCCACGGGGAGCTGTTTTTT. Its translation: CASSLGGHGELFF.